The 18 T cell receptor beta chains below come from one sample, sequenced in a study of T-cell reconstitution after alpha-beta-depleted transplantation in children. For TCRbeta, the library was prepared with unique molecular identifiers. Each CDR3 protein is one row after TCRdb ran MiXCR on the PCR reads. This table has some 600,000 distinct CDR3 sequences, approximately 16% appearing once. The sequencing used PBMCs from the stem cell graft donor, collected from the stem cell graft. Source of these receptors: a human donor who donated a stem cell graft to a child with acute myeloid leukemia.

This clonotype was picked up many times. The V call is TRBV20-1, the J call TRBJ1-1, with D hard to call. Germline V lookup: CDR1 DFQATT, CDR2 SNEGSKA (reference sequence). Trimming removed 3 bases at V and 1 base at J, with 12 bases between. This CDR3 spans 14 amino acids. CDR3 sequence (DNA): TGCAGTGCTAGTTTAAACTTTCAGAACACTGAAGCTTTCTTT. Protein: CSASLNFQNTEAFF.

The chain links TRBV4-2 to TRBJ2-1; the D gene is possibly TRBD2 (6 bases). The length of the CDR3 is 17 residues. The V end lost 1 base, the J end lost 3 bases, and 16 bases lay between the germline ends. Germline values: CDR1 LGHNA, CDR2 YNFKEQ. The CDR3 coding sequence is TGTGCCAGCAGCCAAGTGGCGAGCGCTAGCGACTACAATGAGCAGTTCTTC. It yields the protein CASSQVASASDYNEQFF.

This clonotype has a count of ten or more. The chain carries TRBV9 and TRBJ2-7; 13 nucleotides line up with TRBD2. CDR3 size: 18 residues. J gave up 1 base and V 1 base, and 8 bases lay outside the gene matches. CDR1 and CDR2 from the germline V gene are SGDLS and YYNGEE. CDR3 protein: CASSVHGTSGDISYEQYF. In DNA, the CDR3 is TGTGCCAGCAGCGTACACGGGACTAGCGGGGATATATCCTACGAGCAGTACTTC.

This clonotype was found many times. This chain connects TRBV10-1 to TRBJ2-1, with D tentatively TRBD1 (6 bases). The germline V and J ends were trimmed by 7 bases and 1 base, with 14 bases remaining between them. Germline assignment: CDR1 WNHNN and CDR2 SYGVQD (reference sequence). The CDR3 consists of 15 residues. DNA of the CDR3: TGCGCCAGCACCCCTTACAGGGATTCCTACAATGAGCAGTTCTTC. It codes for CASTPYRDSYNEQFF.

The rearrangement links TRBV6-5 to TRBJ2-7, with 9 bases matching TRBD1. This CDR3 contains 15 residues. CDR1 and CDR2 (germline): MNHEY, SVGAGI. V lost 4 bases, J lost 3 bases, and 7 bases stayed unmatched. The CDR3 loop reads CASSSAGTGHYEQYV. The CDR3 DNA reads TGTGCCAGCAGTTCGGCCGGGACAGGGCACTACGAGCAGTACGTC.

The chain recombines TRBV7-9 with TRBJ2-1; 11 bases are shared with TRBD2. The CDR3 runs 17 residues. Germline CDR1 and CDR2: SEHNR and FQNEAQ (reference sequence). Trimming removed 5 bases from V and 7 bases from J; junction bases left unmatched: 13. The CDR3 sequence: CASSRRFTSGGANEQFF. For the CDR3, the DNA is TGTGCCAGCAGCCGACGGTTTACTAGCGGGGGAGCGAATGAGCAGTTCTTC.

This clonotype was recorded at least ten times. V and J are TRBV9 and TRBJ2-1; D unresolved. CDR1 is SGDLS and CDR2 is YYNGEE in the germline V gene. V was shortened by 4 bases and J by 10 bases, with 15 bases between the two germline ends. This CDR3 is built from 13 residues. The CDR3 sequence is CASSFSEAVEQFF. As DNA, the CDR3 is TGTGCCAGCAGCTTCAGTGAGGCAGTCGAGCAGTTCTTC.

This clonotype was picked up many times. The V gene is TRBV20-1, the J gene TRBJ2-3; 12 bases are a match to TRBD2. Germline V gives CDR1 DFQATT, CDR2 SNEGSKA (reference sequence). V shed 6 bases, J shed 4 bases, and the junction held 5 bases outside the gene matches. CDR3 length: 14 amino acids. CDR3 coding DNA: TGCAGTGCCGCCGCTAGCGGGGGGGCAGATACGCAGTATTTT. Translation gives CSAAASGGADTQYF.

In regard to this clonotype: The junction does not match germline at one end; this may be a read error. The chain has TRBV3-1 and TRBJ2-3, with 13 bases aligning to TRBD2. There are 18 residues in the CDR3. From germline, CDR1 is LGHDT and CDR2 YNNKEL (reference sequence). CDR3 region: CTSSFRTSGGLSTDTQYF. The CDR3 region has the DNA TGTACCAGCAGTTTTCGGACTAGCGGGGGATTAAGCACAGATACGCAGTATTTT.

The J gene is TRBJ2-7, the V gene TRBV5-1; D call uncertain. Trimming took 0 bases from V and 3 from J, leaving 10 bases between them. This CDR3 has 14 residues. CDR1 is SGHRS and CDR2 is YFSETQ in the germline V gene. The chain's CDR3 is CASSLGDLVYEQYF. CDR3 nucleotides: TGCGCCAGCAGCTTGGGCGATCTGGTCTACGAGCAGTACTTC. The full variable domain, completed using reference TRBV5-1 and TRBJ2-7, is KAGVTQTPRYLIKTRGQQVTLSCSPISGHRSVSWYQQTPGQGLQFLFEYFSETQRNKGNFPGRFSGRQFSNSRSEMNVSTLELGDSALYLCASSLGDLVYEQYFGPGTRLTVT.

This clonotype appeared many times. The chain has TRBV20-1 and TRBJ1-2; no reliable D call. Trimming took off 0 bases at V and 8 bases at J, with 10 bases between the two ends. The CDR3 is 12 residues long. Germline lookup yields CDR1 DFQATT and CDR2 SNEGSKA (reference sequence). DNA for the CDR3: TGCAGTGCTAGAGATAGGGTTGGAGGCTACACCTTC. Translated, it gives CSARDRVGGYTF.

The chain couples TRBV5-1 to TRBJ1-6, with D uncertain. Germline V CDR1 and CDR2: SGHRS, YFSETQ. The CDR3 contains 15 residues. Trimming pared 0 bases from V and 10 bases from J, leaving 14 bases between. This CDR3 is CASSLAVLVPSPLHF. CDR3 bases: TGCGCCAGCAGCTTGGCGGTCCTCGTGCCCTCACCCCTCCACTTT.

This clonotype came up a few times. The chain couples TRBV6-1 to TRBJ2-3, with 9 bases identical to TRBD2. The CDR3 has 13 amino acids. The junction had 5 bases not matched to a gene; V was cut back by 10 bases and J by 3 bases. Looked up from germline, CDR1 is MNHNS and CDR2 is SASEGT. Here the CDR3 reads CATGGGGTDTQYF. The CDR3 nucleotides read TGTGCCACCGGCGGGGGGGGGACAGATACGCAGTATTTT.

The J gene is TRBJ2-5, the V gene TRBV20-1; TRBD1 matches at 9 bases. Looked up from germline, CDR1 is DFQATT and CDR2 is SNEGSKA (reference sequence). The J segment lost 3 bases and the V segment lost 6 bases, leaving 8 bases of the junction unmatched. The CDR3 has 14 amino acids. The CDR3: CSAQTQGAKETQYF. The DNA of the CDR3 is TGCAGTGCACAAACACAGGGGGCTAAAGAGACCCAGTACTTC.

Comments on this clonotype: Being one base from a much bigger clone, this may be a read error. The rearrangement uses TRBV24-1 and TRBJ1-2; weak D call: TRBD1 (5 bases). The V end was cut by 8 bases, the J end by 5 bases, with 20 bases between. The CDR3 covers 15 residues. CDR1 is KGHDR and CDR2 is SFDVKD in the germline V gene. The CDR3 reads CATIDNRFGVYGYTF. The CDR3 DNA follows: TGTGCCACCATTGACAACAGGTTCGGGGTTTATGGCTACACCTTC.

The CDR3 sequence is CASSLDPRDRALSNTEAFF. As DNA, the CDR3 is TGCGCCAGCAGCTTGGACCCCCGGGACAGGGCCTTATCGAACACTGAAGCTTTCTTT. This chain links TRBV5-1 with TRBJ1-1; 9 bases are a match to TRBD1. The CDR3 contains 19 residues. CDR1 and CDR2 from the germline V gene are SGHRS and YFSETQ. Trimming at V came to 0 bases and at J to 1 base, leaving 13 bases not matched to a gene.

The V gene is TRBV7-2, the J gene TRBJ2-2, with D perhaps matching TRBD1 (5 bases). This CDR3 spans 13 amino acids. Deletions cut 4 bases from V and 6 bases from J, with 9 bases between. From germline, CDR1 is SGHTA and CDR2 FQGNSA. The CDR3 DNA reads TGTGCCAGCAGCTGGCAGGGATCCGGGGAGCTGTTTTTT. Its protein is CASSWQGSGELFF.

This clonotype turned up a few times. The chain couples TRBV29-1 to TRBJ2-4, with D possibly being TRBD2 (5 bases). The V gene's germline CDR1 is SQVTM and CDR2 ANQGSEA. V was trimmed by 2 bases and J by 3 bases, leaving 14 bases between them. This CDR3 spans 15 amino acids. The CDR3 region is CSVEPDPRGKNIQYF. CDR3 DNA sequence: TGCAGCGTTGAACCCGACCCCCGGGGCAAAAACATTCAGTACTTC.